This T cell receptor (beta chain) was captured by sequencing in a study of shared clonotypes between healthy human individuals. Overall study: The donor pool was made up of a couple of women and three men aged 18 to 49.

V lost 0 bases and J lost 5, with 24 bases in between. The CDR3 totals 19 residues. CDR1 is SGDLS and CDR2 is YYNGEE in the germline V gene. Assay used: immunoSEQ multiplex PCR; TCRdb lists only in-frame clones, some missing. The top ten clones hold around 2% of a sample with some 680,000 clones, about 80% of them seen once. Concerning this clone itself: Its antigen is not identified.

Study-wide results and limits: Sequencing depth was predicted to influence how clonotypes are shared among donors. Represented genetic and exposure-history diversity was restricted by having few donors.

The sequenced sample consisted of memory CD4+ T cells sorted from blood. Subset denoted: CD45RA-negative fraction. The source is a woman aged 25 to 39 in good health. The chain couples TRBV9 to TRBJ1-3; maybe TRBD1 (6 bases). The CDR3 is CASSVVGMLGDTTRNTIYF. CDR3 nucleotide sequence: TGTGCCAGCAGCGTAGTCGGGATGTTAGGGGACACGACGCGAAACACCATATATTTT.